What follows are 20 T cell receptor beta chains derived from one specimen sequenced in a study of blood T cell repertoires in COVID-19. Sequenced by immunoSEQ multiplex PCR; TCRdb stores in-frame clones only, minus some. The sample includes about 82,000 clones, about 89% of them seen just once. Sequencing was carried out using PBMCs or T cells enriched from blood (not recorded which). Receptors were obtained from a woman aged 50 to 60 with acute COVID-19.

The chain uses TRBV15 and TRBJ2-7; TRBD1 might be the D (6 bases). The germline gives CDR1 LNHNV, CDR2 YYDKDF (reference sequence). V dropped 0 bases and J dropped 2 bases, with 17 bases sitting between them. This CDR3 contains 17 residues. CDR3 DNA: TGTGCCACCAGCAGAGATTCCGGTACAGGGTCAACCTACGAGCAGTACTTC. This translates into CATSRDSGTGSTYEQYF.

This chain links TRBV4-1 with TRBJ1-1; TRBD1 aligns across 8 bases. The length of the CDR3 is 14 residues. Trimming removed 0 bases from V and 8 bases from J; junction bases left unmatched: 5. Germline-derived CDR1 and CDR2 are MGHRA and YSYEKL. CDR3 sequence: CASSQETGGAEAFF. CDR3 DNA sequence: TGCGCCAGCAGCCAAGAAACAGGGGGTGCGGAAGCTTTCTTT.

The rearrangement joins TRBV5-5 to TRBJ2-6; TRBD1 agrees at 7 bases. Germline trimming cut 4 bases from V and 0 bases from J; bases unmatched to any gene: 10. Germline V gene data show CDR1 as SGHKS and CDR2 as YYEKEE (reference sequence). This CDR3 contains 18 residues. As DNA, the CDR3 is TGTGCCAGCAGCACGGATGACAGGGACCGCTCTGGGGCCAACGTCCTGACTTTC. Its translation is CASSTDDRDRSGANVLTF.

This clone was seen just once. An end of the junction does not agree with germline; a read error may underlie this. This rearrangement joins TRBV10-2 to TRBJ2-5; the D gene is possibly TRBD1 (5 bases). The CDR3 loop spans 16 amino acids. Germline V CDR1 and CDR2: WSHSY, SAAADI. The CDR3 sequence: CASSELGRATEETQYF. As DNA, the CDR3 is TGCGCCAGCAGCGAGTTGGGCAGGGCCACCGAAGAGACCCAGTACTTC.

The chain carries TRBV7-6 and TRBJ1-5, with 7 bases lining up with TRBD1. The CDR3 has 15 residues. CDR1 is SGHVS and CDR2 is FNYEAQ in the germline V gene. V dropped 5 bases and J dropped 1; count of bases not matched to a gene: 5. CDR3 in amino acids: CASSLYRGSNQPQHF. The CDR3 DNA follows: TGTGCCAGCAGCCTGTACAGGGGAAGCAATCAGCCCCAGCATTTT. Combining the CDR3 with reference TRBV7-6 and TRBJ1-5 gives the whole variable domain GAGVSQSPRYKVTKRGQDVALRCDPISGHVSLYWYRQALGQGPEFLTYFNYEAQQDKSGLPNDRFSAERPEGSISTLTIQRTEQRDSAMYRCASSLYRGSNQPQHFGDGTRLSIL.

The table lists this clone with a count of one. This chain connects TRBV24-1 to TRBJ1-4; 12 bases are shared with TRBD1. With V trimmed by 6 bases and J by 3 bases, 4 bases remained unmatched. Per germline, CDR1 KGHDR and CDR2 SFDVKD. CDR3 length equals 16 residues. CDR3 sequence: CATSSGTGGANEKLFF. The CDR3 DNA sequence: TGTGCCACCAGTTCCGGGACAGGGGGCGCTAATGAAAAACTGTTTTTT.

The chain employs TRBV6-1 and TRBJ2-7; TRBD2 matches 8 bases. After removal of 2 bases from V and 2 bases from J, the junction contained 5 bases not matched to a gene. In germline, CDR1 is MNHNS, CDR2 SASEGT. This CDR3 has 15 residues. CDR3 DNA: TGTGCCAGCAGTGAAACCGCGGGAGGTCCCTACGAGCAGTACTTC. As protein: CASSETAGGPYEQYF.

The chain joins TRBV11-1 to TRBJ2-7; TRBD1 matches 7 bases. Germline lookup yields CDR1 SGHAT and CDR2 FQDESV (reference sequence). V trimming: 5 bases; J trimming: 3 bases; junction bases outside the gene matches: 10. The CDR3 sequence is 15 residues long. CDR3: CASSKEDRSYYEQYF. The CDR3 DNA reads TGTGCCAGCAGCAAGGAGGACAGGTCCTACTACGAGCAGTACTTC.

The CDR3 DNA reads TGCGCCAGCAGCCTAAGATTAGGCGGGAGTATCGACGAGCAGTACTTC. It is translated as CASSLRLGGSIDEQYF. The chain carries TRBV4-1 and TRBJ2-7; TRBD2 matches 7 bases. Unmatched junction bases numbered 14, after V lost 4 bases and J lost 5 bases. The CDR3 runs to 16 residues. The germline V gene has CDR1 MGHRA and CDR2 YSYEKL.

Here the CDR3 reads CASSLVDRLGGYTF. CDR3 nucleotides: TGCGCCAGCAGCTTGGTAGACAGGCTGGGTGGCTACACCTTC. The J gene is TRBJ1-2, the V gene TRBV5-1; D might be TRBD1 (6 bases). Germline V lookup: CDR1 SGHRS, CDR2 YFSETQ. The V end was cut by 0 bases, the J end by 7 bases, with 13 bases between. The CDR3 consists of 14 residues.

The chain recombines TRBV2 with TRBJ2-7, with 9 bases lining up with TRBD2. V trimming: 7 bases; J trimming: 1 base; junction bases outside the gene matches: 2. CDR1 SNHLY and CDR2 FYNNEI come from the germline V gene. CDR3 size: 13 residues. CDR3 in DNA: TGTGCCAGCAATGGACTAGCGTCCTACGAGCAGTACTTC. Translating it yields CASNGLASYEQYF.

The V call is TRBV9, the J call TRBJ2-2, with D possibly matching TRBD1 (5 bases). This CDR3 region has 18 residues. The V gene's germline CDR1 is SGDLS and CDR2 YYNGEE. V was trimmed by 0 bases and J by 1 base, leaving 16 bases between them. The CDR3: CASSVVRVDSQNTGELFF. The CDR3 DNA is TGTGCCAGCAGCGTAGTTCGGGTAGACAGCCAGAACACCGGGGAGCTGTTTTTT.

The chain couples TRBV18 to TRBJ1-1; 8 positions match TRBD1. The CDR3 spans 17 residues. J was trimmed by 2 bases and V by 3 bases; bases with no gene match: 11. Germline V gene lookup returns CDR1 KGHSH and CDR2 LQKENI. The CDR3, as DNA: TGTGCCAGCTCACCCCTTGGACAGGGTTGGGGTAACACTGAAGCTTTCTTT. Protein sequence: CASSPLGQGWGNTEAFF.

The rearrangement links TRBV7-2 to TRBJ1-1, with a possible D match to TRBD1 (6 bases). The CDR3 is made up of 14 amino acids. Germline loops: CDR1 SGHTA, CDR2 FQGNSA. V was shortened by 7 bases and J by 9 bases, with 21 bases between the two germline ends. The CDR3 loop reads CASTQTMDRIKAFF. The CDR3 DNA reads TGTGCCAGCACCCAAACTATGGACAGAATAAAAGCTTTCTTT.

The rearrangement joins TRBV30 to TRBJ2-5, with 7 bases that match TRBD2. The CDR3 loop spans 13 amino acids. The V segment lost 0 bases and the J segment 4 bases; nucleotides outside the gene matches: 2. The V gene's germline CDR1 is GTSNPN and CDR2 SVGIG (reference sequence). Here the CDR3 DNA reads TGTGCCTGGAGTGTACCGGGGGGAGAGACCCAGTACTTC. Translated, it gives CAWSVPGGETQYF.

The chain joins TRBV19 to TRBJ2-1; TRBD2 is a possible D gene (6 bases). This CDR3 comprises 16 residues. The V gene lost 5 bases and the J gene lost 4 bases, with 18 bases spanning the gap. Looked up from germline, CDR1 is LNHDA and CDR2 is SQIVND (reference sequence). The CDR3 reads CASSPPAGGGYNEQFF. CDR3 nucleotides: TGTGCCAGTAGTCCCCCGGCCGGTGGAGGGTACAATGAGCAGTTCTTC.

V is TRBV19 and J is TRBJ2-1; D ambiguous. The CDR3 has 15 residues. Trimming took off 3 bases at V and 3 bases at J, with 12 bases between the two ends. Germline-derived CDR1 and CDR2 are LNHDA and SQIVND (reference sequence). The CDR3 nucleotides are TGTGCCAGTAGTATGACTTACCTCATCTACAATGAGCAGTTCTTC. Its protein product is CASSMTYLIYNEQFF.

The V call is TRBV24-1, the J call TRBJ2-2, with TRBD1 matching over 9 bases. Germline values: CDR1 KGHDR, CDR2 SFDVKD. The CDR3 sequence is 16 residues long. V lost 3 bases, J lost 8 bases, and 9 bases stayed unmatched. CDR3 DNA sequence: TGTGCCACCAGTGATCCCCGAGACAGGGGGACGGGGGAGCTGTTTTTT. As protein: CATSDPRDRGTGELFF.

This rearrangement joins TRBV6-5 to TRBJ2-5; D perhaps matches TRBD2 (6 bases). This CDR3 spans 14 amino acids. The germline V and J ends were trimmed by 8 bases and 0 bases, with 13 bases remaining between them. Germline V gives CDR1 MNHEY, CDR2 SVGAGI. The CDR3 region has the DNA TGTGCCAGCTCCTTGGGGGACTACCAAGAGACCCAGTACTTC. It is translated as CASSLGDYQETQYF.

The chain joins TRBV7-9 to TRBJ2-7, with D possibly being TRBD1 (6 bases). V was cut by 4 bases and J by 0 bases, with 10 bases left in between. The germline gives CDR1 SEHNR, CDR2 FQNEAQ (reference sequence). The CDR3 is 14 residues long. The CDR3 reads CASSSTTGSYEQYF. CDR3 DNA: TGTGCCAGCAGCTCCACGACAGGCTCCTACGAGCAGTACTTC.